These 3 T cell receptor beta chains originate from one sample sequenced in a study of cytomegalovirus exposure and HLA in healthy donors. PCR amplification relied on 60 Vbeta primers (plus 13 Jbeta primers). Only in-frame clones appear in the TCRdb table, and some are missing; sequencing was by immunoSEQ multiplex PCR. The top ten hold 2.2% of the sample, which has some 200,000 clones, about 80% seen once. Sequencing was performed on PBMCs. The receptors stem from a woman in her thirties in good health and CMV-seronegative.

This clone has only one observation. The V and J genes are TRBV10-3 and TRBJ1-2, with 7 bases identical to TRBD1. CDR3 length equals 13 residues. Germline lookup yields CDR1 ENHRY and CDR2 SYGVKD. Losses at the gene ends were 6 bases for V and 2 bases for J; bases not matched to a gene: 3. Here the CDR3 DNA reads TGTGCCATCAGACAGGGGCAAAACTATGGCTACACCTTC. Translating it yields CAIRQGQNYGYTF.

This clone was picked up one time. The chain carries TRBV14 and TRBJ2-7; 13 bases agree with TRBD2. V lost 4 bases and J lost 7; bases outside the gene matches: 7. The V gene's germline CDR1 is SGHDN and CDR2 FVKESK. The CDR3 runs 15 residues. In DNA form, the CDR3 reads TGTGCCAGCAGCCTAGGACTAGCGGGAGTTTTTGAGCAGTACTTC. It is translated as CASSLGLAGVFEQYF.

V usage is TRBV9 and J usage is TRBJ2-7; maybe TRBD1 (5 bases). CDR3 length: 15 amino acids. Germline loops: CDR1 SGDLS, CDR2 YYNGEE. The V end was cut by 0 bases, the J end by 0 bases, with 10 bases between. In DNA form, the CDR3 reads TGTGCCAGCAGCGTAGGCGACAGACCCTCCTACGAGCAGTACTTC. Encoded protein: CASSVGDRPSYEQYF.